The source of this T cell receptor (beta chain) is a study of cytomegalovirus exposure and HLA in healthy donors. The PCR contained 60 Vbeta and 13 Jbeta primers. The repertoire was sequenced with immunoSEQ multiplex PCR; TCRdb's copy has only in-frame clones and lacks some. Of roughly 98,000 clones detected, 65% to 85% appear once; the ten largest clones hold around 3.2%. CDR3 length equals 15 residues. Germline CDR1 and CDR2: MRHNA and SNTAGT. J was trimmed by 3 bases and V by 4 bases; bases with no gene match: 5. The table lists this clone with many counts. Its cognate antigen is unknown. Broader study findings: Exclusion applied to some V segments, including TRBV6-2 and TRBV6-3, as they were indistinguishable. Reportedly, cytomegalovirus status was diagnosed with high sensitivity and specificity.

The chain employs TRBV6-4 and TRBJ2-1, with 8 positions matching TRBD1. The receptor's source is a female donor in good health and CMV-seropositive. The sample taken for sequencing was PBMCs. The CDR3 reads CASSAGQGDYNEQFF. CDR3 bases: TGTGCCAGCAGTGCCGGACAGGGCGACTACAATGAGCAGTTCTTC.